The T cell receptor beta chain described here comes from a study of OX40 agonist ivuxolimab in advanced cancers. Study-wide background: Head and neck, renal cell, melanoma or hepatocellular carcinoma were the cancers that dose-escalation patients had. Study-level points and caveats: Compared with CD4+, CD8+ T cells on average had more expanded clones. No determination was made of the antigen specificity of the expanded peripheral T cells. Clonal expansion by week 6 occurred in CD4+ and CD8+ blood T cells (at 0.1 to 3.0 mg/kg).

V lost 0 bases and J lost 5, with 13 bases in between. The CDR3 has 15 amino acids. Germline V gives CDR1 LNHNV, CDR2 YYDKDF (reference sequence). Of note for this clone: Its antigen remains unknown.

Produced via immunoSEQ multiplex PCR; TCRdb's table is partial and in-frame only. The data hold about 94,000 clones, with more than 75% observed a single time. The material sequenced was CD4+ or CD8+ T cells sorted from blood, taken in a trial of the OX40 agonist ivuxolimab. The chain carries TRBV15 and TRBJ1-2; D unclear. The origin of this receptor is an adult with an advanced solid tumor such as melanoma, head and neck, liver or kidney cancer. The CDR3 spells CATSRDGGWGYGYTF. CDR3 nucleotide sequence: TGTGCCACCAGCAGAGACGGAGGGTGGGGTTATGGCTACACCTTC.